This TCR beta chain was obtained from a study of Graves' ophthalmopathy and Graves' hyperthyroidism. Overall study findings and caveats: With a specificity of just under 75% and a sensitivity of 60% to 71%, the model predicted ophthalmopathy progression.

Lactation, pregnancy, uncontrolled infections and other autoimmune diseases were all grounds for excluding patients. PBMCs were density-gradient isolated from roughly 9.5 ml fresh blood. Researchers took RNA transcripts and amplified TCR beta CDR3 regions from them. HTBI-primed RT-PCR formed the first round, and a multiplex PCR formed the second. One entry per CDR3 protein, called by TCRdb with MiXCR from the multiplex PCR reads. The sample yields 620,000 or so distinct CDR3 sequences, 22% seen once. This clonotype came up many times. Its antigen is as yet unknown. V dropped 5 bases and J dropped 3; count of bases not matched to a gene: 10. CDR1 and CDR2 from the germline V gene are MDHEN and SYDVKM. The CDR3 consists of 17 residues.

V gene TRBV28 combines with J gene TRBJ2-7, with 13 nucleotides matching TRBD2. This TCR came from a woman younger than 35 with stable Graves' hyperthyroidism. Some clones in this sample may be carry-over from other donors' samples. Sequencing used peripheral blood. DNA of the CDR3: TGTGCCAGCAGTCTGACTAGCGGGAGGACTAGGGACTACGAGCAGTACTTC. It codes for CASSLTSGRTRDYEQYF.